These T cell receptor beta chains were read from a single sample in a study of cytomegalovirus exposure and HLA in healthy donors. Only in-frame clones appear in the TCRdb table, and some are missing; sequencing was by immunoSEQ multiplex PCR. Here the sample spans approximately 150,000 clones, roughly 78% being singletons. The sample comprised PBMCs. The receptors were gathered from a man in his forties in good health and CMV-seronegative. The CDR3 runs from the conserved cysteine through the conserved F or W. The D gene is left open where the match is weak. A row's size may be missing; if present it is once, few, many or a size class.

TRBV15	NA	TRBJ2-7	NA	TGTGCCACCAGCAGAGATCGGTTCTACGAGCAGTACTTC	CATSRDRFYEQYF
TRBV5-5	NA	TRBJ1-5	NA	TGTGCCAGCAGCTTGGCCAGGGGCCAGGCTCAGCCCCAGCATTTT	CASSLARGQAQPQHF
TRBV5-1	NA	TRBJ2-2	TRBD2	TGCGCCAGCAGCTACCGAACGACTAGCAGCCTCGCCGGGGAGCTGTTTTTT	CASSYRTTSSLAGELFF
TRBV13	once	TRBJ2-7	NA	TGTGCCAGCAGCTTCGGAGTCGGACAGCCCTCCTACGAGCAGTACTTC	CASSFGVGQPSYEQYF
TRBV7-2	NA	TRBJ2-7	NA	TGTGCCAGCAGCTTGTTGCCGGGAGCAAACGAGCAGTACTTC	CASSLLPGANEQYF
TRBV6-6	NA	TRBJ1-1	NA	TGTGCCAGCAGCCTAAATAACAGGGAAGACACTGAAGCTTTCTTT	CASSLNNREDTEAFF
TRBV5-1	NA	TRBJ2-1	TRBD2	TGCGCCAGCAGGGGTGGAACTTGGCGGGAGAAGGACAATGAGCAGTTCTTC	CASRGGTWREKDNEQFF
TRBV27	NA	TRBJ2-5	TRBD2	TGTGCCAGCAGTTCCCGGGGGGGACGGGAGACCCAGTACTTC	CASSSRGGRETQYF
TRBV2	NA	TRBJ2-5	NA	TGTGCCAGCAGAACTCAGGGGTACCAAGAGACCCAGTACTTC	CASRTQGYQETQYF
TRBV5-6	NA	TRBJ2-7	TRBD2	TGTGCCAGCAGCCCAACACCTGGGCAGCGGGAGGGGGACGAGCAGTACTTC	CASSPTPGQREGDEQYF
TRBV7-9	once	TRBJ2-5	TRBD1	TGTGCCAGCAGCCCCCGGACAGGGATTCAAGAGACCCAGTACTTC	CASSPRTGIQETQYF
TRBV19	NA	TRBJ1-4	TRBD1	TGTGCCAGCACCCACACCCAGGGGGCCACGAATGAAAAACTGTTTTTT	CASTHTQGATNEKLFF
TRBV30	NA	TRBJ2-1	NA	TGTGCCTGGACCGGTAGAGAGTCCTACAATGAGCAGTTCTTC	CAWTGRESYNEQFF
TRBV28	NA	TRBJ2-3	NA	TGTGCCAGCAGCAGGGACAACACAGATACGCAGTATTTT	CASSRDNTDTQYF
TRBV7-9	NA	TRBJ2-7	NA	TGTGCCAGCAGCTTAGAATCCGGGGAGCTCTACGAGCAGTACTTC	CASSLESGELYEQYF
TRBV6-6	NA	TRBJ2-7	TRBD2	TGTGCCAGCAGTTGCTCTAGCGGGAAGTACGAGCAGTACTTC	CASSCSSGKYEQYF
TRBV11-3	NA	TRBJ2-1	NA	TGTGCCAGCAGCTTAGCGGGAGTATTAGATGAGCAGTTCTTC	CASSLAGVLDEQFF
TRBV6-5	once	TRBJ2-5	NA	TGTGCCAGCAGTGTCGGACTAACAAAAGAGACCCAGTACTTC	CASSVGLTKETQYF
TRBV6-6	NA	TRBJ2-5	NA	TGTGCCAGCAGTTACCCCTCAGGGGTACAAGAGACCCAGTACTTC	CASSYPSGVQETQYF
TRBV28	NA	TRBJ2-7	TRBD2	TGTGCCAGCACTACACGGGGGGAATCCTACGAGCAGTACTTC	CASTTRGESYEQYF
TRBV7-9	few	TRBJ1-5	NA	TGTTCCAGCAGCTTAGTTTACGGGGACCAGCATTTT	CSSSLVYGDQHF
TRBV7-2	NA	TRBJ1-6	NA	TGTGCCAGCAGCTTGATCAGGGGCTCGAGGAATTCACCCCTCCACTTT	CASSLIRGSRNSPLHF
TRBV7-9	NA	TRBJ1-1	NA	TGTGCCAGCAGAGACAGGTACACTGAAGCTTTCTTT	CASRDRYTEAFF
TRBV5-6	NA	TRBJ2-5	NA	TGTGCCAGCAGCCTCTCAGTCAGTTTTGAAGAGACCCAGTACTTC	CASSLSVSFEETQYF
TRBV5-8	NA	TRBJ2-1	NA	TGTGCCGGAAGGGGCGCATATGAGCAGTTCTTC	CAGRGAYEQFF
TRBV2	NA	TRBJ2-5	TRBD2	TGTGCCAGCAGTCGTATGGGGGGGGAGCAGACCCAGTACTTC	CASSRMGGEQTQYF
TRBV7-2	NA	TRBJ2-5	NA	TGTGCCAGCAGCTTACGGAGGGAGACCCAGTACTTC	CASSLRRETQYF
TRBV19	NA	TRBJ2-6	NA	TGTGCCAGTACTGAACAGGGATTATCTGGGGCCAACGTCCTGACTTTC	CASTEQGLSGANVLTF
TRBV13	NA	TRBJ2-3	TRBD2	TGTGCCAGCAGCTCCAATAGCGGGAGGGCCACAGATACGCAGTATTTT	CASSSNSGRATDTQYF
TRBV7-2	NA	TRBJ1-3	TRBD1	TGTGCCAGCAGCTTGGGACAGGGCACTGGAAACACCATATATTTT	CASSLGQGTGNTIYF
TRBV19	NA	TRBJ2-1	TRBD2	TGTGCCAGTAGCCCCGCAGCGGGATCTGAGCAGTTCTTC	CASSPAAGSEQFF
TRBV6-1	few	TRBJ1-1	TRBD1	TGTGCCAGCAGCTATACCGGACAGGGGACTGAAGCTTTCTTT	CASSYTGQGTEAFF
TRBV30	NA	TRBJ2-7	NA	TGTGCCTGGATAGGACAGTACCCCTACGAGCAGTACTTC	CAWIGQYPYEQYF
TRBV18	NA	TRBJ1-4	NA	TGTGCCAGCTCACCTTCCCCGGGGGGCGGTGAAAAACTGTTTTTT	CASSPSPGGGEKLFF
TRBV10-3	NA	TRBJ2-7	TRBD2	TGTGCCATCAGTGAGTCCATAACTAGCGGGAGAGGCTACGAGCAGTACTTC	CAISESITSGRGYEQYF
TRBV5-4	NA	TRBJ2-2	NA	TGTGCCAGCAGCTTAGATAGGGGATTTGGGGCCGGGGAGCTGTTTTTT	CASSLDRGFGAGELFF
TRBV7-9	few	TRBJ2-3	TRBD1	TGTGCCAGCAGCCACCAGGGGGCCGACACAGATACGCAGTATTTT	CASSHQGADTDTQYF
TRBV7-2	NA	TRBJ1-2	NA	TGTGCCAGCAGCTTAGGGGGCAGGGTGGACTATGGCTACACCTTC	CASSLGGRVDYGYTF
TRBV6-1	few	TRBJ2-7	NA	TGTGCCAGCAGTGCTACGGAAGGAGACTACGAGCAGTACTTC	CASSATEGDYEQYF
TRBV4-2	NA	TRBJ2-1	TRBD2	TGTGCCAGCAGCCAAGGGCTAGCGGGAGATGAGCAGTTCTTC	CASSQGLAGDEQFF
TRBV18	once	TRBJ2-7	NA	TGTGCCAGCTCATCCGGGGACTACGAGCAGTACTTC	CASSSGDYEQYF
TRBV6-1	NA	TRBJ1-2	NA	TGTGCCAGCAGTGAAAGGGGTCTCGGGTCCCTCTATGGCTACACCTTC	CASSERGLGSLYGYTF
TRBV19	NA	TRBJ1-4	TRBD1	TGTGCCAGTAGTCCCTGGACAGGGAGTAATGAAAAACTGTTTTTT	CASSPWTGSNEKLFF
TRBV6-5	NA	TRBJ2-2	TRBD1	TGTGCCAGCAGCTTTACAGGGGCCGGCACCGGGGAGCTGTTTTTT	CASSFTGAGTGELFF
TRBV5-1	NA	TRBJ2-2	TRBD2	TGCGCCAGCAGCTCAGGACTAGCGGCGAACACCGGGGAGCTGTTTTTT	CASSSGLAANTGELFF
TRBV18	NA	TRBJ1-1	TRBD1	TGTGCCAGCTCGACCCTACCGGGACAGGGGACCATGAACACTGAAGCTTTCTTT	CASSTLPGQGTMNTEAFF
TRBV5-6	NA	TRBJ1-1	NA	TGTGCCAGCAGCTTGGCGGGAGGGCTAAAGGCTTTCTTT	CASSLAGGLKAFF
TRBV7-2	NA	TRBJ2-3	NA	TGTGCCAGCAGCCTTTTAACATCTAGCACAGATACGCAGTATTTT	CASSLLTSSTDTQYF
TRBV2	once	TRBJ1-2	NA	TGTGCCAGCAGTGCCCCTTGGTTGTTTGAAGCGAATGGCTACACCTTC	CASSAPWLFEANGYTF
TRBV18	NA	TRBJ2-7	TRBD1	TGTGCCAGCTCACAAGGGACAGGAACCTACGAGCAGTACTTC	CASSQGTGTYEQYF
TRBV6-1	NA	TRBJ2-7	NA	TGTGCCAGCAGCACTGACAGGAGTCCCTCCTACGAGCAGTACTTC	CASSTDRSPSYEQYF
TRBV27	NA	TRBJ2-5	NA	TGTGCCAGCAGTTCCCCTTATAGGGGTAAGGTGGAGACCCAGTACTTC	CASSSPYRGKVETQYF
TRBV11-1	NA	TRBJ2-1	NA	TGTGCCAGCAGCCCCTTATTAGTAGTTGAGCAGTTCTTC	CASSPLLVVEQFF
TRBV30	NA	TRBJ2-7	NA	TGTGCCTGGAGTGCCACCTCACTAGCCCACGAGCAGTACTTC	CAWSATSLAHEQYF
TRBV6-6	NA	TRBJ2-7	NA	TGTGCCAGCAGTTACTCCCAGACAGGCCACAGCGAGCAGTACTTC	CASSYSQTGHSEQYF
TRBV4-3	NA	TRBJ2-1	TRBD2	TGCGCCAGCAGCCAAGGTACCTCTAGCGGGAGGAGAGGTGAGCAGTTCTTC	CASSQGTSSGRRGEQFF
TRBV2	NA	TRBJ1-2	NA	TGTGCCAGCAGTGTCAAGGGAGAGGGCTATGGCTACACCTTC	CASSVKGEGYGYTF
TRBV7-8	once	TRBJ2-7	TRBD2	TGTGCCAGCAGCGTCTACCGACTAGCGGGACGTGACGAGCAGTACTTC	CASSVYRLAGRDEQYF
TRBV2	few	TRBJ1-4	TRBD1	TGTGCCAGCAACCCCGTCCCGGGACAGGGTGAAAAACTGTTTTTT	CASNPVPGQGEKLFF